One T cell receptor (beta chain) is described in this entry. Antigen specificity is unknown. Caucasian adults living in Nashville, Tennessee, provided all samples. In the authors' methods: In the immunoSEQ data, sequences were junction-only and lacked quality scores, so filtering differed. The protocol was immunoSEQ multiplex PCR, while the TCRdb copy is restricted to in-frame clones and leaves out a portion. From that table come the V and J calls and clone size; the DNA was used to work out D and trimming. The sample records about 510,000 clones, 75% to 80% being singletons. The source of the sample is a study of shared clonotypes between healthy human individuals. Study findings and constraints: Sampling covered blood only; tissue repertoires likely differ.

Between the trimmed V and J ends, which lost 5 bases and 4 bases, there was a span of 6 bases. CDR1 and CDR2 from the germline V gene are MDHEN and SYDVKM. This CDR3 region has 12 residues. The TCR originated in a woman in her thirties or forties in good health. Some clones in this sample may be carry-over from other donors' samples. V usage is TRBV28 and J usage is TRBJ1-5; D unclear. The sequenced material came from PBMCs. CDR3 bases: TGTGCCAGCAGTGAACAGAATCAGCCCCAGCATTTT. This encodes CASSEQNQPQHF.